This note documents a single T cell receptor (beta chain) sequence. Its specific antigen is unknown. Base qualities are not provided; no much larger clone lies one nucleotide away. Reading the germline V gene gives CDR1 MGHDK and CDR2 SYGVNS. V has 3 bases trimmed and J has 7 bases trimmed; junction bases matching no gene number 13. From the cysteine through the phenylalanine, the CDR3 covers 16 amino acids. Of the read, only the CDR3 DNA is kept; its 48 bases are in frame from base 1. The sample's treatment or condition label, in plain terms: in vitro stimulation with specific CMV peptide epitopes to enrich CMV-specific T cells. TCRdb records Illumina HiSeq 1500 as the sequencer. TCRdb trimmed public reads at Q25 via fastp, called clones via MiXCR and kept in-frame beta chains. Each entry is one CDR3 protein sequence, shown with its most common DNA and genes. For this sample there are some 350,000 distinct CDR3 sequences; about 28% appear just once. The biggest ten clones account for around 20% of the sample.

The sample belongs to a study of T cell repertoires in cytomegalovirus infection (dated by TCRdb to about 2019). Regarding the study in general: The peptide stimulations were aimed at well-studied HLA-B-restricted epitopes as well as recently identified HLA-C-restricted CMV epitopes, whose presentation resists viral immunomodulation. Because public TCR beta signatures pointed to carriage of CMV infection together with the matching HLA type, the HLA type of each donor mattered for the analysis.

Results and caveats for the whole study, not just this receptor: The ex vivo response was dominated by HLA-C-restricted CMV-specific TCR beta clonotypes, and the single most frequent clonotype in two of eight donors was supplied by these HLA-C-restricted clonotypes. In both this cohort and an independent cohort of over 350 donors, the cumulative frequency of public TCR beta family members distinguished carriers of CMV infection plus the relevant HLA type.

This sample comprised cultured PBMCs, obtained from culture after CMV antigen stimulation. This TCR was recovered from a human donor in good health (CMV status not recorded). Some clones in this sample may be carry-over from other donors' samples. The chain is assembled from TRBV25-1 and TRBJ1-1, with TRBD1 matching 8 junction bases. The CDR3 protein is CASSDPRTGFNGEAFF. The DNA is TGTGCCAGCAGTGATCCGCGGACAGGGTTCAACGGTGAAGCTTTCTTT.